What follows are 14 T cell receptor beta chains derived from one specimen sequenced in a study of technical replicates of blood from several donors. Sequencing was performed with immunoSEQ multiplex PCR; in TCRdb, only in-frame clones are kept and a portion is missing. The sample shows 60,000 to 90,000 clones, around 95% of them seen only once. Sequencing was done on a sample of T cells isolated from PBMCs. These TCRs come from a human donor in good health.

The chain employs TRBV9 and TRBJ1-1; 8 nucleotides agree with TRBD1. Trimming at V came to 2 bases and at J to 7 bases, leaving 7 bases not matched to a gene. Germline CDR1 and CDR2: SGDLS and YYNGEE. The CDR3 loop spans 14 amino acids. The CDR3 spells CASSVSQGAYEAFF. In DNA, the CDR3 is TGTGCCAGCAGCGTCTCGCAGGGGGCTTATGAAGCTTTCTTT.

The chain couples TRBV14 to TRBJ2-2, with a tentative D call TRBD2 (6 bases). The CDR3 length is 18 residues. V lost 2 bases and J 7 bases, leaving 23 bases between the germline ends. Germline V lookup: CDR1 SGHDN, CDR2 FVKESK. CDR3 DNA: TGTGCCAGCAGCCAAACCCTTCCGGGACTGTCCAGTCTCGGGGAGCTGTTTTTT. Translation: CASSQTLPGLSSLGELFF.

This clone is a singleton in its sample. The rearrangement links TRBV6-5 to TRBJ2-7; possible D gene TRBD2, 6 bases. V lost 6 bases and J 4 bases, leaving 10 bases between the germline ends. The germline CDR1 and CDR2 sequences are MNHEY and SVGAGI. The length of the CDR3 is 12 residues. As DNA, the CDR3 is TGTGCCAGCAGCCCAGGGAGGTACGAGCAGTACTTC. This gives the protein CASSPGRYEQYF.

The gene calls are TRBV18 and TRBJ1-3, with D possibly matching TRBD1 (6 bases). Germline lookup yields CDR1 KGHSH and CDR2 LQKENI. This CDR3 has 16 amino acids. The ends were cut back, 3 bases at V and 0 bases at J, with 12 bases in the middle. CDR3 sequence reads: CASSPTDSNSGNTIYF. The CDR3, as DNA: TGTGCCAGCTCACCTACGGACAGTAACTCTGGAAACACCATATATTTT.

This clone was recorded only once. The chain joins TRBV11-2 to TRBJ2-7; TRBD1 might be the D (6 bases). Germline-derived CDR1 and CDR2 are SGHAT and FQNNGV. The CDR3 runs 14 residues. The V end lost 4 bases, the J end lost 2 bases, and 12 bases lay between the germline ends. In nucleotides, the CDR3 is TGTGCCAGCAGCTCCCGACAGGCTGCCTACGAGCAGTACTTC. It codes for CASSSRQAAYEQYF. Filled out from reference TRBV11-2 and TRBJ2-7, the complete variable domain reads EAGVAQSPRYKIIEKRQSVAFWCNPISGHATLYWYQQILGQGPKLLIQFQNNGVVDDSQLPKDRFSAERLKGVDSTLKIQPAKLEDSAVYLCASSSRQAAYEQYFGPGTRLTVT.

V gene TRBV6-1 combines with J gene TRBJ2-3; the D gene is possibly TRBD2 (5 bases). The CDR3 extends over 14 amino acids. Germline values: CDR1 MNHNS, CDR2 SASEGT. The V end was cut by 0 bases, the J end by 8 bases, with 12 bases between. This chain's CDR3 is CASSEAKPGFTQYF. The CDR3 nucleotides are TGTGCCAGCAGTGAAGCGAAGCCGGGATTTACGCAGTATTTT.

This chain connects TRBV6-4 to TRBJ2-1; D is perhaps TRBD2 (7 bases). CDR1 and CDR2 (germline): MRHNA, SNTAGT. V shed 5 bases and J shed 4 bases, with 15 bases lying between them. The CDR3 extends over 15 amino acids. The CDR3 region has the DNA TGTGCCAGCAGTCTTGTAGGGGGGGGGTACAATGAGCAGTTCTTC. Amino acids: CASSLVGGGYNEQFF.

The chain's CDR3 is CASSLGLAGGEQFF. The CDR3 DNA is TGTGCCAGCAGCCTGGGACTAGCTGGAGGTGAGCAGTTCTTC. The V call is TRBV7-8, the J call TRBJ2-1, with 9 bases identical to TRBD2. Looked up from germline, CDR1 is SGHVS and CDR2 is FQNEAQ. The CDR3 contains 14 residues. Unmatched junction bases numbered 8, after V lost 5 bases and J lost 9 bases.

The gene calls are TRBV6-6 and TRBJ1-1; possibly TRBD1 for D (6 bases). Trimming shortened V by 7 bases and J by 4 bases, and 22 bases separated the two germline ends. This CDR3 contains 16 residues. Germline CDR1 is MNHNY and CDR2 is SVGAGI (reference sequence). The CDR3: CASTPGNRVVGTEAFF. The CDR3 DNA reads TGTGCCAGCACCCCGGGGAACAGGGTGGTGGGCACTGAAGCTTTCTTT.

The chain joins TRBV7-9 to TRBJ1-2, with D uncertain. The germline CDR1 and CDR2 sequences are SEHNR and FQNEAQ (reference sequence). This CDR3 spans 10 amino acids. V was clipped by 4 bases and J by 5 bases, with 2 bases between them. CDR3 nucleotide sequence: TGTGCCAGCAGCTCGTATGGCTACACCTTC. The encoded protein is CASSSYGYTF.

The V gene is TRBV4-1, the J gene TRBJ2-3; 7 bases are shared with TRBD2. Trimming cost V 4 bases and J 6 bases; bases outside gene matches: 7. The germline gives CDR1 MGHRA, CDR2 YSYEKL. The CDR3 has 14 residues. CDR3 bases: TGCGCCAGCAGCCCCCGGGAGGCCCGGGATACGCAGTATTTT. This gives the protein CASSPREARDTQYF.

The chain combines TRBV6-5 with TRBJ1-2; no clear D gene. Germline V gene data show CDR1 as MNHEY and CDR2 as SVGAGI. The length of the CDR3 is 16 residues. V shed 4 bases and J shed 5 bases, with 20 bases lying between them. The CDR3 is CASSSMTSRRSYGYTF. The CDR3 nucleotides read TGTGCCAGCAGTTCCATGACCAGCAGGAGGAGTTATGGCTACACCTTC.

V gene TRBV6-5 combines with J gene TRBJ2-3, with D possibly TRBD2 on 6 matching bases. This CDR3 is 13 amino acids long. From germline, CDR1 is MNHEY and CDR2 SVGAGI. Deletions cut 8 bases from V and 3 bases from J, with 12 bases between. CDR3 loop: CASGERATDTQYF. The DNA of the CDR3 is TGTGCCAGCGGGGAGCGGGCAACAGATACGCAGTATTTT.

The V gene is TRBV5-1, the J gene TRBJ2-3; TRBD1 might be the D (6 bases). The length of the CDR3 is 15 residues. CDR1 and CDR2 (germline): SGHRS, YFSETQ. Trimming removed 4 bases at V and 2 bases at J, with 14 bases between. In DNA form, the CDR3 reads TGCGCCAGCAGCGCTGGCAGGGGACACACAGATACGCAGTATTTT. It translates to CASSAGRGHTDTQYF.